This T cell receptor beta chain was retrieved from a study of OX40 agonist ivuxolimab in advanced cancers. On the study more broadly: Prior therapy, whether anti-PD-1, anti-PD-L1 or anti-CTLA-4, was allowed, and roughly 40% had some.

Repertoires were generated with immunoSEQ multiplex PCR, while TCRdb's copy carries only in-frame clones and drops some. The sample has 14,000 to 15,000 clones, roughly 77% seen once. This clone was detected only a few times. The receptor comes from an adult with an advanced solid tumor such as melanoma, head and neck, liver or kidney cancer. The sample was CD4+ or CD8+ T cells sorted from blood, taken in a trial of the OX40 agonist ivuxolimab.

CDR3 amino acids: CASSPPGLAGTYEQYF. As DNA, the CDR3 is TGTGCCAGCAGCCCACCGGGACTAGCGGGAACCTACGAGCAGTACTTC. This chain connects TRBV13 to TRBJ2-7, with TRBD2 identical over 13 bases. The V segment lost 5 bases and the J segment 2 bases; nucleotides outside the gene matches: 6. The CDR3 is 16 residues long. The V gene's germline CDR1 is PRHDT and CDR2 FYEKMQ (reference sequence).